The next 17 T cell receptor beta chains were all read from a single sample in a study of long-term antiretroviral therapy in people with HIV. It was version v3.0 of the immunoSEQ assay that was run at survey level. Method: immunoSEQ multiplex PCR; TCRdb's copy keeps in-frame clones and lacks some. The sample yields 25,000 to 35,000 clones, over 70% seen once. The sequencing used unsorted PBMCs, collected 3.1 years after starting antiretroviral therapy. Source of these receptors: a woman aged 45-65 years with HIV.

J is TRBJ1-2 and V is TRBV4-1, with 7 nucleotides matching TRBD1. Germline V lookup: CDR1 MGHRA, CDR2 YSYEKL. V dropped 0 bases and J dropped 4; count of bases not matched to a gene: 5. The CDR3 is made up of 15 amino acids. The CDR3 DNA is TGCGCCAGCAGCCAAGATAGGGACAGTATCTATGGCTACACCTTC. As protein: CASSQDRDSIYGYTF.

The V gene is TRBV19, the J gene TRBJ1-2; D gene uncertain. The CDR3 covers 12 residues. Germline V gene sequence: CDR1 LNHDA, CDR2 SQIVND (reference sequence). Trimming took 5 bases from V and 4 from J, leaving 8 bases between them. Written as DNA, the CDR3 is TGTGCCAGTAGTCAAGGAGTCTATGGCTACACCTTC. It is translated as CASSQGVYGYTF.

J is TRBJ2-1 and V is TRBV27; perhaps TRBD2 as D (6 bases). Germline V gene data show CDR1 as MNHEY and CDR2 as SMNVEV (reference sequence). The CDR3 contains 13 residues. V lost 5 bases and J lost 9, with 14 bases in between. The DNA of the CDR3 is TGTGCCAGCAGTCCTTCTCTAGCGAGTGAGCAGTTCTTC. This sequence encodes CASSPSLASEQFF.

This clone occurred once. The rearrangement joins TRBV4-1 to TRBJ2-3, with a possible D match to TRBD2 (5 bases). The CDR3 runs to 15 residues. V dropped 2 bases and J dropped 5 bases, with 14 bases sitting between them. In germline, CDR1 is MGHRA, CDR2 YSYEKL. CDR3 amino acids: CASSQTGVVEDTQYF. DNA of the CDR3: TGCGCCAGCAGCCAAACCGGGGTGGTCGAAGATACGCAGTATTTT.

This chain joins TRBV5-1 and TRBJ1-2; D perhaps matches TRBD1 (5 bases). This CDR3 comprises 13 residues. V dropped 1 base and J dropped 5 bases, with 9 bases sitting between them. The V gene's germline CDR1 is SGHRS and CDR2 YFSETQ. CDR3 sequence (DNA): TGCGCCAGCAGCTTGACAGGTGATTATGGCTACACCTTC. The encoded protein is CASSLTGDYGYTF.

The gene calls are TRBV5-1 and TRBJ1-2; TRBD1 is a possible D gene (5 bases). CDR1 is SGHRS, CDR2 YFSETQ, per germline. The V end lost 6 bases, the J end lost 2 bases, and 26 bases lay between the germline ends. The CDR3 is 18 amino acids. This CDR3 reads CASTHILTGPQANYGYTF. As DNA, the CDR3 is TGCGCCAGCACTCATATCCTGACGGGGCCCCAGGCCAACTATGGCTACACCTTC.

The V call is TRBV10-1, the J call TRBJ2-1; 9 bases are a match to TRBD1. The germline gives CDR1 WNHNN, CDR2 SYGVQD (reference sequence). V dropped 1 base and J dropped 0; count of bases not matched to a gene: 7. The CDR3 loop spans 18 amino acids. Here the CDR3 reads CASSEFPGQGRSYNEQFF. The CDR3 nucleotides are TGCGCCAGCAGTGAGTTCCCGGGACAGGGCCGCTCCTACAATGAGCAGTTCTTC.

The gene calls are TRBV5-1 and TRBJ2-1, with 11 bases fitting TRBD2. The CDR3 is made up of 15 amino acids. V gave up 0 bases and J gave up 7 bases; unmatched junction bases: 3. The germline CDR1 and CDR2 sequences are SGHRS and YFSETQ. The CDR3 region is CASSLALAGENEQFF. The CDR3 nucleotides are TGCGCCAGCAGCTTGGCACTAGCGGGGGAAAATGAGCAGTTCTTC.

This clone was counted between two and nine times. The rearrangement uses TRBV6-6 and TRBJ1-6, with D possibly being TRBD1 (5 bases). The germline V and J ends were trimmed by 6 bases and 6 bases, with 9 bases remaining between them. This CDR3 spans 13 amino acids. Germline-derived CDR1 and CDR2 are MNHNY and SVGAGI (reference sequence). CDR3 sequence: CASSREGNSPLHF. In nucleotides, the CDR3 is TGTGCCAGCAGCAGGGAAGGTAATTCACCCCTCCACTTT.

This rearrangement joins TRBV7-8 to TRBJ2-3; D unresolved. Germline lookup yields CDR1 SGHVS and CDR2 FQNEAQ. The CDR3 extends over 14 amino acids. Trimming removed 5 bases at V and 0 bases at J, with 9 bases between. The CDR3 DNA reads TGTGCCAGCAGCCTTACCTCTAGCACAGATACGCAGTATTTT. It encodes CASSLTSSTDTQYF.

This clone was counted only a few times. The CDR3 is CASSEAGSKTEAFF. The CDR3 nucleotides are TGTGCCAGCAGTGAGGCAGGGAGTAAGACTGAAGCTTTCTTT. The chain recombines TRBV2 with TRBJ1-1; D is possibly TRBD1 (5 bases). Trimming pared 3 bases from V and 5 bases from J, leaving 13 bases between. CDR1 is SNHLY and CDR2 is FYNNEI in the germline V gene. The CDR3 consists of 14 residues.

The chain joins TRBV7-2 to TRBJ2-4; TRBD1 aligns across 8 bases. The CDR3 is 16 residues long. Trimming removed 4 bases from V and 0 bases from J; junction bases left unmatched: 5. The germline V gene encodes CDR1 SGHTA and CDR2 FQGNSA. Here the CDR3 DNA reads TGTGCCAGCAGCTCCCGACAGGGGATAGCCAAAAACATTCAGTACTTC. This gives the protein CASSSRQGIAKNIQYF.

CDR3 DNA sequence: TGTGCCATCAGTGACCATACGGGACCTCTTGGCAATGAGCAGTTCTTC. This codes for CAISDHTGPLGNEQFF. V gene TRBV10-3 combines with J gene TRBJ2-1; D might be TRBD1 or TRBD2, each matching 5 bases. Trimming removed 3 bases from V and 6 bases from J, with 18 bases in between. Germline CDR1 reads ENHRY; CDR2 reads SYGVKD. This CDR3 is 16 amino acids long.

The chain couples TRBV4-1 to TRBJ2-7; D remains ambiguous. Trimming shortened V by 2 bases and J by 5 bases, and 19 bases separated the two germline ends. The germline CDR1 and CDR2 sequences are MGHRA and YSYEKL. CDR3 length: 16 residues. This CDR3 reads CASSQSLSSVFDEQYF. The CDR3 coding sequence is TGCGCCAGCAGCCAAAGCTTAAGCTCGGTTTTTGACGAGCAGTACTTC.

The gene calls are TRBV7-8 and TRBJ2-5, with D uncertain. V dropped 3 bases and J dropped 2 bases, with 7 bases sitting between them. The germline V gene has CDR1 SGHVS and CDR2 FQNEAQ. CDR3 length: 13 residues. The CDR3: CASSLPSQETQYF. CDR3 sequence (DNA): TGTGCCAGCAGCTTGCCTAGTCAAGAGACCCAGTACTTC.

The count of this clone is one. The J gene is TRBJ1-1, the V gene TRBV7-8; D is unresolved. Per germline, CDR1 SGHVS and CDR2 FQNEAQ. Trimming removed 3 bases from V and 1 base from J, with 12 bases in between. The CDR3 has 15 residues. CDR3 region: CASSFTSPGNTEAFF. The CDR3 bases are TGTGCCAGCAGCTTCACATCCCCGGGGAACACTGAAGCTTTCTTT.

The CDR3 DNA sequence: TGTGCCAGCAGCCCCGCAGGGGGCTCCTACAATGAGCAGTTCTTC. Protein product: CASSPAGGSYNEQFF. This chain joins TRBV11-3 and TRBJ2-1, with 7 bases identical to TRBD1. V dropped 5 bases and J dropped 0; count of bases not matched to a gene: 4. The germline V gene encodes CDR1 SGHNT and CDR2 YENEEA. The CDR3 totals 15 residues.